This T cell receptor beta chain came from a study of blood T cell repertoires in COVID-19. The overall study: Acute and convalescent COVID-19 samples came from the United States, Italy and Spain.

J lost 4 bases, V lost 2 bases, and 3 bases had no gene match. CDR1 KGHDR and CDR2 SFDVKD come from the germline V gene. This CDR3 has 16 amino acids. Clones were sequenced by immunoSEQ multiplex PCR, and TCRdb holds only the in-frame ones, with some missing. The sample has tens of thousands of clones; about 87% are singletons. Sequencing was performed on peripheral blood. The rearrangement joins TRBV24-1 to TRBJ2-1; 11 nucleotides match TRBD2. This clonotype was sampled from a man aged 70-80 years with acute or convalescent COVID-19. CDR3 sequence: CATSDSGLAVYNEQFF. The CDR3 nucleotides are TGTGCCACCAGTGATTCGGGACTAGCGGTTTACAATGAGCAGTTCTTC.